The 18 T cell receptor beta chains reported below all come from one sample, sequenced in a study of vaccination effects on CD4 cells after COVID-19 (dated by TCRdb to 2022 to 2024). In the ViraFEST assay, PBMC were stimulated with viral peptide pools, and TCR sequencing was then used to find antigen-specific CD4+ T cell clonotypes based on their expansion. After around ten days of culture, CD4+ T cells were isolated with the EasySep CD4+ T cell isolation kit. Healthy vaccine recipients had no prior SARS-CoV-2 infection, confirmed by negative nucleocapsid antibodies before and after vaccination. No antigen is known for these receptors. Library preparation was by the immunoSEQ multiplex PCR assay. The table comes from immuneACCESS by way of TCRdb, which keeps in-frame sequences with V and J called. Part of the clones is missing from these tables; in studies checked, under half for an unresolved V gene and the rest for unknown reasons. In this sample the table shows more than 40,000 clones, roughly 82% of which occur a single time. The ten top clones hold about 3.1% of the sample.

The starting material was CD4+ T cells from PBMCs cultured with HCoV-NL63 spike peptides, obtained before COVID-19 vaccination. Reading the label with the study, this specimen's cell subset or site is: HCoV-NL63 spike overlapping peptide pool stimulation. These receptors originate from a human donor who received a COVID-19 vaccine.

This chain links TRBV7-9 with TRBJ1-2; tentatively, D is TRBD1 (6 bases). The CDR3 is made up of 17 amino acids. CDR1 is SEHNR and CDR2 is FQNEAQ in the germline V gene (reference sequence). Trimming removed 4 bases at V and 4 bases at J, with 22 bases between. In nucleotides, the CDR3 is TGTGCCAGCAGCTGGTTACTAGGGGGGACCACCTCCTATGGCTACACCTTC. Residues: CASSWLLGGTTSYGYTF. Together with reference TRBV7-9 and TRBJ1-2, the CDR3 gives the full variable domain: DTGVSQNPRHKITKRGQNVTFRCDPISEHNRLYWYRQTLGQGPEFLTYFQNEAQLEKSRLLSDRFSAERPKGSFSTLEIQRTEQGDSAMYLCASSWLLGGTTSYGYTFGSGTRLTVV.

The J gene is TRBJ2-1, the V gene TRBV11-2; D ambiguous. The CDR3 loop spans 18 amino acids. Trimming removed 0 bases from V and 1 base from J, with 16 bases in between. CDR1 is SGHAT, CDR2 FQNNGV, per germline. CDR3 coding DNA: TGTGCCAGCAGCTTAGACCCCAGGAACAACGTTTCCTACAATGAGCAGTTCTTC. Residues: CASSLDPRNNVSYNEQFF.

The rearrangement uses TRBV2 and TRBJ2-3; a weak D match, TRBD2 (5 bases). The CDR3 is made up of 15 amino acids. CDR1 is SNHLY and CDR2 is FYNNEI in the germline V gene. V was pared by 7 bases and J by 4 bases, with 18 bases between. This chain's CDR3 is CASTPEVLRADTQYF. CDR3 nucleotide sequence: TGTGCCAGCACCCCGGAGGTCCTGAGGGCAGATACGCAGTATTTT.

The chain uses TRBV6-6 and TRBJ2-1; 9 bases line up with TRBD1. The CDR3 contains 15 residues. Trimming cost V 6 bases and J 7 bases; bases outside gene matches: 10. From germline, CDR1 is MNHNY and CDR2 SVGAGI (reference sequence). CDR3 coding DNA: TGTGCCAGCAGGACCGGACAGGGGAGAGGGAATGAGCAGTTCTTC. Translation gives CASRTGQGRGNEQFF.

The chain is built from TRBV5-1 and TRBJ2-2; a possible D gene is TRBD1 (5 bases). With 0 bases removed from V and 4 bases from J, the gap between germline ends came to 16 bases. Per the germline V gene, CDR1 is SGHRS and CDR2 is YFSETQ. This CDR3 has 17 residues. The CDR3 DNA is TGCGCCAGCAGCTTGGGCCAGACAGCGTACCCCACCGGGGAGCTGTTTTTT. This gives the protein CASSLGQTAYPTGELFF.

V usage is TRBV19 and J usage is TRBJ1-3; D may be TRBD1 (6 bases). V was clipped by 3 bases and J by 2 bases, with 17 bases between them. The CDR3 spans 17 residues. Germline-derived CDR1 and CDR2 are LNHDA and SQIVND (reference sequence). The DNA of the CDR3 is TGTGCCAGTAGTATTGGTTTTGATGGGGGCCCTGGAAACACCATATATTTT. It is translated as CASSIGFDGGPGNTIYF.

V gene TRBV11-3 combines with J gene TRBJ2-3; the D is unclear. The CDR3 contains 14 residues. Trimming pared 5 bases from V and 6 bases from J, leaving 15 bases between. Germline CDR1 SGHNT, CDR2 YENEEA. The chain's CDR3 is CASSRGRSSDTQYF. CDR3 sequence (DNA): TGTGCCAGCAGCCGAGGAAGGAGCAGCGATACGCAGTATTTT. Complete variable domain (other parts from reference TRBV11-3 and TRBJ2-3): EAGVVQSPRYKIIEKKQPVAFWCNPISGHNTLYWYLQNLGQGPELLIRYENEEAVDDSQLPKDRFSAERLKGVDSTLKIQPAELGDSAVYLCASSRGRSSDTQYFGPGTRLTVL.

This chain connects TRBV28 to TRBJ2-3; possibly TRBD1 or TRBD2 for D (5 bases each). The V gene's germline CDR1 is MDHEN and CDR2 SYDVKM. Trimming removed 5 bases from V and 0 bases from J, with 12 bases in between. This CDR3 has 15 amino acids. CDR3 in amino acids: CASSPGALSTDTQYF. Written as DNA, the CDR3 is TGTGCCAGCAGTCCCGGGGCACTCAGCACAGATACGCAGTATTTT.

The chain carries TRBV5-1 and TRBJ1-2, with 7 nucleotides matching TRBD1. The junction had 8 bases not matched to a gene; V was cut back by 4 bases and J by 5 bases. Germline CDR1 SGHRS, CDR2 YFSETQ. The length of the CDR3 is 14 residues. CDR3 region: CASSPPGQNYGYTF. The CDR3 DNA reads as TGCGCCAGCAGCCCTCCGGGACAGAATTATGGCTACACCTTC.

The V call is TRBV19, the J call TRBJ2-1; TRBD1 agrees at 9 bases. This CDR3 has 15 residues. Germline CDR1 reads LNHDA; CDR2 reads SQIVND (reference sequence). Trimming removed 6 bases from V and 3 bases from J; junction bases left unmatched: 6. The CDR3 DNA sequence: TGTGCCAGTAGGGGCGACAGGGGGTTCTACAATGAGCAGTTCTTC. As protein: CASRGDRGFYNEQFF.

This chain links TRBV4-1 with TRBJ2-3, with 12 positions matching TRBD2. With 0 bases clipped from V and 1 base from J, the junction kept 2 bases outside the gene matches. CDR1 and CDR2 from the germline V gene are MGHRA and YSYEKL. The CDR3 is 17 amino acids. Here the CDR3 reads CASSQDLAGGGTDTQYF. CDR3 DNA sequence: TGCGCCAGCAGCCAAGATCTAGCGGGGGGGGGCACAGATACGCAGTATTTT.

CDR3 protein: CASSSAGSSGNTIYF. CDR3 sequence (DNA): TGTGCCAGCAGTTCAGCCGGAAGCTCTGGAAACACCATATATTTT. The gene calls are TRBV6-1 and TRBJ1-3; unclear D gene. The CDR3 length is 15 residues. Germline CDR1 and CDR2: MNHNS and SASEGT. V shed 5 bases and J shed 0 bases, with 11 bases lying between them.

This chain uses TRBV7-9 with TRBJ2-5; no reliable D call. The germline CDR1 and CDR2 sequences are SEHNR and FQNEAQ (reference sequence). Trimming shortened V by 5 bases and J by 2 bases, and 18 bases separated the two germline ends. The CDR3 is made up of 16 amino acids. CDR3 region: CASSPRFRQEQETQYF. The CDR3 DNA sequence: TGTGCCAGCAGCCCGAGGTTCAGGCAGGAGCAAGAGACCCAGTACTTC.

The V and J genes are TRBV28 and TRBJ1-5; D may be TRBD1 (5 bases). V gave up 7 bases and J gave up 5 bases, with 12 bases separating them. Per the germline V gene, CDR1 is MDHEN and CDR2 is SYDVKM. The CDR3 runs to 13 residues. CDR3 nucleotides: TGTGCCAGCAATTCAGGGAGGTATCAGCCCCAGCATTTT. Amino acids: CASNSGRYQPQHF. Together with reference TRBV28 and TRBJ1-5, the CDR3 gives the full variable domain: DVKVTQSSRYLVKRTGEKVFLECVQDMDHENMFWYRQDPGLGLRLIYFSYDVKMKEKGDIPEGYSVSREKKERFSLILESASTNQTSMYLCASNSGRYQPQHFGDGTRLSIL.

The chain uses TRBV29-1 and TRBJ1-1; 8 nucleotides agree with TRBD1. V was clipped by 6 bases and J by 1 base; unmatched bases: 4. Per the germline V gene, CDR1 is SQVTM and CDR2 is ANQGSEA. CDR3 length: 13 amino acids. Here the CDR3 reads CSVHRGSNTEAFF. In DNA, the CDR3 is TGCAGCGTGCACAGGGGGTCGAACACTGAAGCTTTCTTT. Using reference TRBV29-1 and TRBJ1-1 for the parts outside the CDR3, the full variable domain is SAVISQKPSRDICQRGTSLTIQCQVDSQVTMMFWYRQQPGQSLTLIATANQGSEATYESGFVIDKFPISRPNLTFSTLTVSNMSPEDSSIYLCSVHRGSNTEAFFGQGTRLTVV.

The chain is built from TRBV6-6 and TRBJ2-3; possibly TRBD1 or TRBD2 for D (5 bases each). V lost 8 bases and J lost 0, with 6 bases in between. The CDR3 spans 12 residues. In germline, CDR1 is MNHNY, CDR2 SVGAGI (reference sequence). CDR3 nucleotide sequence: TGTGCCAGCGGGACGAGCACAGATACGCAGTATTTT. Translation: CASGTSTDTQYF.

This clone was counted a single time. The V and J genes are TRBV20-1 and TRBJ1-2, with a possible D match to TRBD1 (6 bases). Germline V CDR1 and CDR2: DFQATT, SNEGSKA (reference sequence). The ends were cut back, 8 bases at V and 5 bases at J, with 12 bases in the middle. The CDR3 extends over 11 amino acids. The CDR3 sequence is CSLDSPYGYTF. CDR3 nucleotides: TGCAGTCTGGACAGCCCGTATGGCTACACCTTC.

The chain couples TRBV28 to TRBJ1-1, with D tentatively TRBD1 (5 bases). V was trimmed by 5 bases and J by 11 bases, leaving 15 bases between them. The length of the CDR3 is 12 residues. The germline CDR1 and CDR2 sequences are MDHEN and SYDVKM. CDR3 sequence reads: CASSGGTPRAFF. The CDR3 DNA reads TGTGCCAGCAGTGGAGGGACGCCGAGGGCTTTCTTT.